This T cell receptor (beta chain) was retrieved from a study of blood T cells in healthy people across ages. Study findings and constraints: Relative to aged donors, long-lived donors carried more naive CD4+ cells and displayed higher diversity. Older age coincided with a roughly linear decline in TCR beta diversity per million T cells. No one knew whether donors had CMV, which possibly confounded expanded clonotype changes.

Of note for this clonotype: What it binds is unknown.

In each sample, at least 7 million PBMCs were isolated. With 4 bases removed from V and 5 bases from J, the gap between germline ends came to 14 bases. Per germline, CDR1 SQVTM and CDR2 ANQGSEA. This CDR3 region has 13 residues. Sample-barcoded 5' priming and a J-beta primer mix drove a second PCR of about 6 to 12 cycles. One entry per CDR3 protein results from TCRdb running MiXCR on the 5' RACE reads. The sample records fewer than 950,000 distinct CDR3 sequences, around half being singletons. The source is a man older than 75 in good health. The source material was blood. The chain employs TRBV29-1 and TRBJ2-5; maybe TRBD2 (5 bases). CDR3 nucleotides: TGCAGCGTTGTAGGTGGGAGTGCGGAGACCCAGTACTTC. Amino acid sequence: CSVVGGSAETQYF.